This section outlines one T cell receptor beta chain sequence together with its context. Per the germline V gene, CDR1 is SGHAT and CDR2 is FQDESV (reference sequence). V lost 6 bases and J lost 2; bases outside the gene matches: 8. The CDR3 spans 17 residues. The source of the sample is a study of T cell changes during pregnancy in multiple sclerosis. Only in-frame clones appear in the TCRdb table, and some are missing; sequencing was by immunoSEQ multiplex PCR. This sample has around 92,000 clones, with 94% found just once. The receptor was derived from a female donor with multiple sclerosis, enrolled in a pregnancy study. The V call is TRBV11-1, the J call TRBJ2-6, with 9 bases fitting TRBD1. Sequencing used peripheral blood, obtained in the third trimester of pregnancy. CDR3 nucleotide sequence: TGTGCCAGCAGTCAGGGACAGGGAGGTGCTGGGGCCAACGTCCTGACTTTC. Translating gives CASSQGQGGAGANVLTF.